These 25 T cell receptor beta chains came from one sample sequenced in a study of vaccination effects on CD4 cells after COVID-19. Produced via immunoSEQ multiplex PCR; TCRdb's table is partial and in-frame only. The sample includes more than 20,000 clones, about four fifths of them seen just once. Their antigen targets remain unknown. After expansion with viral peptide pools in the ViraFEST assay, antigen-specific CD4+ T cells were sequenced. Culture lasted about ten days before CD4+ T cell isolation. SARS-CoV-2 infected the person between March and December 2020, as confirmed by PCR. The source was CD4+ T cells from PBMCs cultured with a peptide pool, collected before COVID-19 vaccination. All receptors come from a human donor who had a prior SARS-CoV-2 infection.

For the CDR3, the DNA is TGTGCCAGCAGCCTCCTAGCGGGAGGGCCCTACGAGCAGTACTTC. It is translated as CASSLLAGGPYEQYF. The rearrangement uses TRBV5-6 and TRBJ2-7, with 12 bases lining up with TRBD2. The germline V gene has CDR1 SGHDT and CDR2 YYEEEE. The length of the CDR3 is 15 residues. V shed 4 bases and J 2 bases; nucleotides not matched to a gene: 4. The full variable domain, completed using reference TRBV5-6 and TRBJ2-7, is DAGVTQSPTHLIKTRGQQVTLRCSPKSGHDTVSWYQQALGQGPQFIFQYYEEEERQRGNFPDRFSGHQFPNYSSELNVNALLLGDSALYLCASSLLAGGPYEQYFGPGTRLTVT.

The V and J genes are TRBV2 and TRBJ1-1; 10 nucleotides align to TRBD1. With 8 bases clipped from V and 10 bases from J, the junction kept 13 bases outside the gene matches. From germline, CDR1 is SNHLY and CDR2 FYNNEI. The length of the CDR3 is 14 residues. The CDR3 region is CASVWGQGFSGAFF. CDR3 coding DNA: TGTGCCAGCGTGTGGGGACAGGGGTTCTCTGGAGCTTTCTTT.

Only one count was recorded for this clone. The chain recombines TRBV5-6 with TRBJ2-2; D tentatively fits TRBD1 or TRBD2 (6 bases each). Germline assignment: CDR1 SGHDT and CDR2 YYEEEE. V shed 2 bases and J shed 7 bases, with 12 bases lying between them. The CDR3 totals 14 residues. In nucleotides, the CDR3 is TGTGCCAGCAGCTTAGGGGGGACCGGCGGGGAGCTGTTTTTT. As protein: CASSLGGTGGELFF.

The V call is TRBV18, the J call TRBJ1-2; perhaps TRBD1 as D (6 bases). This CDR3 contains 15 residues. V was shortened by 4 bases and J by 2 bases, with 14 bases between the two germline ends. Germline V gives CDR1 KGHSH, CDR2 LQKENI. DNA for the CDR3: TGTGCCAGCTCACGCACCCGGGACATAAACTATGGCTACACCTTC. The encoded protein is CASSRTRDINYGYTF.

This chain links TRBV11-3 with TRBJ2-5; 7 bases agree with TRBD1. V lost 5 bases, J lost 4 bases, and 10 bases stayed unmatched. CDR1 and CDR2 from the germline V gene are SGHNT and YENEEA. The CDR3 sequence is 15 residues long. The CDR3 sequence: CASSRSGTVGETQYF. The CDR3 DNA sequence: TGTGCCAGCAGCCGTTCCGGGACAGTCGGAGAGACCCAGTACTTC.

The rearrangement links TRBV13 to TRBJ2-7; 12 nucleotides match TRBD2. The V gene's germline CDR1 is PRHDT and CDR2 FYEKMQ (reference sequence). Trimming removed 5 bases from V and 7 bases from J; junction bases left unmatched: 15. The CDR3 length is 17 residues. The CDR3 DNA reads TGTGCCAGCAGCCCCATTGTTGGACTAGCGGGACCCGGGGAGCAGTACTTC. Translated, it gives CASSPIVGLAGPGEQYF.

The rearrangement links TRBV7-9 to TRBJ1-5; D gene unclear. V was shortened by 5 bases and J by 0 bases, with 8 bases between the two germline ends. CDR1 and CDR2 from the germline V gene are SEHNR and FQNEAQ (reference sequence). The CDR3 is 14 residues long. CDR3 region: CASSHTDSNQPQHF. CDR3 sequence (DNA): TGTGCCAGCAGCCACACGGATAGCAATCAGCCCCAGCATTTT. The variable domain in full, completed from reference TRBV7-9 and TRBJ1-5, reads DTGVSQNPRHKITKRGQNVTFRCDPISEHNRLYWYRQTLGQGPEFLTYFQNEAQLEKSRLLSDRFSAERPKGSFSTLEIQRTEQGDSAMYLCASSHTDSNQPQHFGDGTRLSIL.

The CDR3 here is CASGLTGTPNYGYTF. CDR3 nucleotides: TGTGCCAGCGGATTGACAGGGACTCCTAACTATGGCTACACCTTC. The V call is TRBV6-6, the J call TRBJ1-2; TRBD1 matches at 7 bases. V lost 8 bases, J lost 0 bases, and 9 bases stayed unmatched. CDR1 MNHNY and CDR2 SVGAGI come from the germline V gene (reference sequence). The CDR3 has 15 residues.

CDR3 nucleotide sequence: TGTGCCAGCGCCTCGGGGGTGACTGAAGCTTTCTTT. Protein sequence: CASASGVTEAFF. The rearrangement uses TRBV11-3 and TRBJ1-1; D perhaps matches TRBD1 (5 bases). The CDR3 totals 12 residues. Germline V CDR1 and CDR2: SGHNT, YENEEA. V lost 8 bases and J 5 bases, leaving 12 bases between the germline ends.

This rearrangement joins TRBV6-5 to TRBJ2-5; D is possibly TRBD2 (6 bases). Germline V gives CDR1 MNHEY, CDR2 SVGAGI. The CDR3 has 13 residues. V was clipped by 5 bases and J by 5 bases, with 12 bases between them. This CDR3 is CASSRLASETQYF. The CDR3 DNA follows: TGTGCCAGCAGTAGGCTAGCGAGTGAGACCCAGTACTTC.

The chain employs TRBV18 and TRBJ2-7, with 7 bases aligning to TRBD2. Germline CDR1 reads KGHSH; CDR2 reads LQKENI. The CDR3 has 14 amino acids. Trimming removed 3 bases from V and 1 base from J; junction bases left unmatched: 3. The CDR3 is CASSPASGSYEQYF. In DNA, the CDR3 is TGTGCCAGCTCACCCGCTAGCGGTTCCTACGAGCAGTACTTC.

This clone has just a few counts. The chain carries TRBV19 and TRBJ1-3; TRBD1 matches at 7 bases. The V gene end was trimmed by 5 bases and the J gene end by 7 bases; junction bases not matched to a gene: 8. CDR3 length equals 14 residues. Germline V gene lookup returns CDR1 LNHDA and CDR2 SQIVND (reference sequence). CDR3 DNA: TGTGCCAGTAGTCTACAGGGGCTTGGGAACACCATATATTTT. Encoded protein: CASSLQGLGNTIYF.

This clone was seen a few times. The chain links TRBV2 to TRBJ2-2, with 8 bases aligning to TRBD2. With V trimmed by 3 bases and J by 3 bases, 3 bases remained unmatched. This CDR3 is built from 15 residues. CDR1 SNHLY and CDR2 FYNNEI come from the germline V gene. The CDR3 DNA follows: TGTGCCAGCAGTGATCTTAGCGGGGACACCGGGGAGCTGTTTTTT. This sequence encodes CASSDLSGDTGELFF.

In its sample, this clone was seen a few times. The CDR3: CASMGERGGSGELFF. The CDR3 bases are TGTGCCAGTATGGGCGAGCGGGGGGGCTCCGGGGAGCTGTTTTTT. This chain links TRBV19 with TRBJ2-2, with 10 bases matching TRBD2. CDR3 length: 15 amino acids. In germline, CDR1 is LNHDA, CDR2 SQIVND (reference sequence). V lost 7 bases to trimming and J lost 6 bases; unmatched junction nucleotides: 8.

The chain combines TRBV5-6 with TRBJ1-1, with D perhaps TRBD1 (6 bases). V was pared by 6 bases and J by 1 base, with 13 bases between. CDR3 length equals 14 residues. CDR1 is SGHDT, CDR2 YYEEEE, per germline. The DNA for the CDR3 is TGTGCCAGCACCCAGGGAGGGGGGAACACTGAAGCTTTCTTT. Translating gives CASTQGGGNTEAFF.

The chain recombines TRBV18 with TRBJ1-5, with D hard to call. CDR1 is KGHSH, CDR2 LQKENI, per germline. This CDR3 is built from 13 residues. Trimming removed 5 bases from V and 0 bases from J, with 5 bases in between. CDR3 amino acids: CASSWDSNQPQHF. The CDR3 DNA follows: TGTGCCAGCTCATGGGATAGCAATCAGCCCCAGCATTTT.

The chain recombines TRBV7-8 with TRBJ2-5; D may correspond to TRBD1 or TRBD2 (6 bases each). Trimming left V 5 bases short and J 2 bases short, with 15 bases between. This CDR3 is built from 15 residues. CDR1 SGHVS and CDR2 FQNEAQ come from the germline V gene. CDR3 coding DNA: TGTGCCAGCAGCCAAAGGGGGGACGTACAAGAGACCCAGTACTTC. Encoded protein: CASSQRGDVQETQYF.

The CDR3 bases are TGTGCCAGCAGCGGGTCTTCCAAGCAGTTCTTC. The encoded protein is CASSGSSKQFF. V is TRBV2 and J is TRBJ2-1; D remains unclear. The CDR3 length is 11 residues. V lost 6 bases and J 11 bases, leaving 11 bases between the germline ends. The germline gives CDR1 SNHLY, CDR2 FYNNEI.

The chain joins TRBV24-1 to TRBJ2-2; D is possibly TRBD1 or TRBD2 (5 bases each). Trimming took off 8 bases at V and 3 bases at J, with 18 bases between the two ends. Germline CDR1 reads KGHDR; CDR2 reads SFDVKD. CDR3 size: 16 residues. The CDR3, as DNA: TGTGCCACCACTCAGGGTACCCGAGGGGACACCGGGGAGCTGTTTTTT. As protein: CATTQGTRGDTGELFF.

The V call is TRBV4-3, the J call TRBJ1-1, with TRBD1 identical over 12 bases. This CDR3 has 14 residues. Unmatched junction bases numbered 4, after V lost 6 bases and J lost 5 bases. Germline-derived CDR1 and CDR2 are LGHNA and YSLEER. CDR3 sequence reads: CASSGTGGGTEAFF. CDR3 DNA sequence: TGCGCCAGCAGTGGGACAGGGGGCGGGACTGAAGCTTTCTTT.

The chain recombines TRBV7-9 with TRBJ1-5; D gene ambiguous. CDR1 SEHNR and CDR2 FQNEAQ come from the germline V gene (reference sequence). CDR3 length: 15 amino acids. V was pared by 5 bases and J by 7 bases, with 18 bases between. This CDR3 reads CASSQVGSTLQPQHF. Here the CDR3 DNA reads TGTGCCAGCAGCCAGGTGGGATCTACGCTGCAGCCCCAGCATTTT.

The chain links TRBV16 to TRBJ1-1; the D is unclear. Germline V CDR1 and CDR2: KGHSY, FQNENV. The CDR3 covers 13 residues. The ends were cut back, 9 bases at V and 0 bases at J, with 11 bases in the middle. CDR3 amino acids: CARSPSLNTEAFF. CDR3 coding DNA: TGTGCCAGAAGTCCTAGTTTGAACACTGAAGCTTTCTTT.

This clone was picked up a small number of times. The chain is built from TRBV3-1 (or the pseudogene TRBV3-2) and TRBJ2-2, with D perhaps matching TRBD2 (5 bases). Trimming pared 6 bases from V and 5 bases from J, leaving 7 bases between. The CDR3 is 12 residues long. In germline, CDR1 is LGHDT, CDR2 YNNKEL (reference sequence). The chain's CDR3 is CASSRGTGELFF. The CDR3 region has the DNA TGTGCCAGCAGTCGGGGAACCGGGGAGCTGTTTTTT.

The chain has TRBV6-6 and TRBJ2-3; D call uncertain. Germline V gives CDR1 MNHNY, CDR2 SVGAGI (reference sequence). V lost 0 bases and J lost 5, with 3 bases in between. The CDR3 runs 12 residues. The DNA for the CDR3 is TGTGCCAGCAGTTACTCGGGAGATACGCAGTATTTT. Translation gives CASSYSGDTQYF.

The chain couples TRBV6-4 to TRBJ2-2; 10 bases fit TRBD2. The CDR3 contains 17 residues. Germline lookup yields CDR1 MRHNA and CDR2 SNTAGT. Trimming at V came to 2 bases and at J to 4 bases, leaving 7 bases not matched to a gene. The CDR3 DNA sequence: TGTGCCAGCAGTGACGTCCTAGCGGGAGTTGGCACCGGGGAGCTGTTTTTT. This translates into CASSDVLAGVGTGELFF.